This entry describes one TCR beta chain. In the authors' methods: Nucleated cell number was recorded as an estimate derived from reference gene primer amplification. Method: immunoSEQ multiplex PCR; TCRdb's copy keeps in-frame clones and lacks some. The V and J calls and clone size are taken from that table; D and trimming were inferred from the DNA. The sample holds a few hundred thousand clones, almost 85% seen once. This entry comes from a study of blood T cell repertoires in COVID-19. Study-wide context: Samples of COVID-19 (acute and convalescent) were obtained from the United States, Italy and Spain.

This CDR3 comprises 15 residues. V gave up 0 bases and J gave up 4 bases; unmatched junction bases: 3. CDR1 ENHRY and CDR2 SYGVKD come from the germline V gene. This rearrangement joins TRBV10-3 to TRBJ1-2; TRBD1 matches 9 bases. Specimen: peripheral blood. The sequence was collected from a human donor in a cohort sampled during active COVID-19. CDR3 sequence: CAISESGQGSYGYTF. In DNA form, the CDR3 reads TGTGCCATCAGTGAGTCGGGACAGGGATCCTATGGCTACACCTTC.